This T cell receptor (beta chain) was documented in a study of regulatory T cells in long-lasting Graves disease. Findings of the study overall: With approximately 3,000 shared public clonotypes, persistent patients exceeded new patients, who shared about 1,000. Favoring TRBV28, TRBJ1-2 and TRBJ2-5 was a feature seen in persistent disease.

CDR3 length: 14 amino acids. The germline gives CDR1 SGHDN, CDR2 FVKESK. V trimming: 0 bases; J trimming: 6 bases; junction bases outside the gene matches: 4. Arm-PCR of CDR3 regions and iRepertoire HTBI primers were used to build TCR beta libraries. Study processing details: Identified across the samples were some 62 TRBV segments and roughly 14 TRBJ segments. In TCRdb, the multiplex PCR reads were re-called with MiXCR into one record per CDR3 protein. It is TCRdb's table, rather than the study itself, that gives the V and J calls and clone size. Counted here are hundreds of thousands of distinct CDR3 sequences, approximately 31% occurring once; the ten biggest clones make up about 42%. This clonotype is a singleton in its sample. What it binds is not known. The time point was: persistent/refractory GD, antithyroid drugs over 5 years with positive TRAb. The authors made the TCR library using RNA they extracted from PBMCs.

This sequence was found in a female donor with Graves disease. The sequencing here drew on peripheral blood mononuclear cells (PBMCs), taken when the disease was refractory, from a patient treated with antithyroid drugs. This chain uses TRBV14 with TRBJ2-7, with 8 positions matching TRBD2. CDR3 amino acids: CASSQEAGVAEQYF. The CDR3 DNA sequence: TGTGCCAGCAGCCAAGAAGCGGGAGTTGCCGAGCAGTACTTC.